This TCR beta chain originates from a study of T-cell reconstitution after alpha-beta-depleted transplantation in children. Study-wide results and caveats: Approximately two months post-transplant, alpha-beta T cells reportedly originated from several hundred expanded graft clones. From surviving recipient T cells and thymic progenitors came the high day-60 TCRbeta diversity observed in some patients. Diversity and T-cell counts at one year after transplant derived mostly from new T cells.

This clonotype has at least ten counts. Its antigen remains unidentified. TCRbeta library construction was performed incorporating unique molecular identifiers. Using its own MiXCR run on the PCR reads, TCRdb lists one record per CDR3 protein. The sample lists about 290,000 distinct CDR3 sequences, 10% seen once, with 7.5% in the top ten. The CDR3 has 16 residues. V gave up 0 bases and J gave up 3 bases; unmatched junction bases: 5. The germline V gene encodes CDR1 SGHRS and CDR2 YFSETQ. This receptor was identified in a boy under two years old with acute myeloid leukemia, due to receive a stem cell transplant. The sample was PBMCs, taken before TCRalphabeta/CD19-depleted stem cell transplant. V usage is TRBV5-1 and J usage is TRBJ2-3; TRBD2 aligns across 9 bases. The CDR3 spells CASSLGLAADTDTQYF. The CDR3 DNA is TGCGCCAGCAGCTTGGGACTAGCGGCGGATACAGATACGCAGTATTTT.